This entry features one T cell receptor beta chain sequence. From the RT-PCR reads, TCRdb called clonotypes with MiXCR, one entry per CDR3 protein. Of about a million distinct CDR3 sequences in the sample, roughly 18% were seen once. This entry belongs to a study of patients and donors after allogeneic stem cell transplantation. Between the trimmed V and J ends, which lost 1 base and 1 base, there was a span of 10 bases. CDR3 size: 15 residues. The TCR comes from a human donor who was either an allogeneic HSCT recipient or a stem cell or donor lymphocyte infusion donor (not recorded which). It is not recorded whose cells these are; they may come from a transplant donor. The genes are TRBV12-3 or TRBV12-4 and TRBJ1-1; TRBD1 might be the D (6 bases). The sequenced sample was blood, either unsorted or a sorted T cell fraction (not recorded which). Here the CDR3 reads CASSLGQVTNTEAFF. DNA for the CDR3: TGTGCCAGCAGTTTAGGACAGGTAACGAACACTGAAGCTTTCTTT.